The clone carrying this T cell receptor beta chain appeared many times. Its antigen is as yet unknown. This sample is part of a study of T cells in Graves' hyperthyroidism and ophthalmopathy. Study-wide findings and caveats: Model-based prediction identified ophthalmopathy a median around 6.5 months prior to its onset. In blood, most of the thyroid clonotypes expanded above 0.001 were also present.

Amplification targeted TCR beta CDR3 regions from RNA transcripts. The HTBI set primed first-round TCR CDR3 RT-PCR. MiXCR was run by TCRdb on the multiplex PCR reads, yielding one entry per CDR3 protein. Among some 270,000 distinct CDR3 sequences, about 13% were seen once, and the ten largest hold roughly 7.9%. V lost 11 bases, J lost 3 bases, and 8 bases stayed unmatched. The CDR3 contains 14 residues. The V gene's germline CDR1 is MDHEN and CDR2 SYDVKM. Patients were aged 18 to 65, had disease duration under 2 months, and had newly diagnosed hyperthyroidism. The PBMCs were taken from 10 ml of fresh peripheral blood.

Sequencing was performed on blood. The sequence was collected from a woman in her forties with Graves' hyperthyroidism. This chain joins TRBV28 and TRBJ1-5; 9 bases are shared with TRBD1. CDR3 residues: CAYQGQGPNQPQHF. The CDR3 DNA sequence: TGTGCCTATCAGGGACAGGGACCCAATCAGCCCCAGCATTTT.